A selection of T cell receptor beta chains follows, all from one sample in a study of control samples from healthy donors and cancer patients. Assay used: immunoSEQ multiplex PCR; TCRdb lists only in-frame clones, some missing. In the table there are around 150,000 clones, approximately 94% of which are singletons. Sequencing input: PBMCs. The receptors were gathered from a man aged 60 to 69 with colorectal cancer. Both conserved end residues are trimmed from each CDR3.

v_gene | CDR3aa
TRBV6-5 | ASSYSGGYTDTQY
TRBV10-3 | AISESMGRQGADTQY
TRBV19 | ASSMTGGRNYGYT
TRBV5-4 | ASSSPGQTNTEAF
TRBV28 | ASSLPAWGEQY
TRBV5-8 | ASSLTGVGYT
TRBV4-3 | ASSQVEGNEQY
TRBV19 | ASDPDGAPYGYT
TRBV5-1 | ASSLASSGGYNEQF
TRBV19 | ASSMTGSRETQY
TRBV7-9 | ASSLSRAGTAMNTEAF
TRBV7-2 | ASSLLRGYT
TRBV5-1 | ASSSLTDTQY
TRBV12-3/TRBV12-4 | ASTTMGRTEAF
TRBV6-2/TRBV6-3 | ASSPLRAGDTEAF